These T cell receptor beta chains were read from a single sample in a study of beta chain features in type 1 diabetes. The repertoire was sequenced with immunoSEQ multiplex PCR; TCRdb's copy has only in-frame clones and lacks some. Here the sample spans around 600,000 clones, roughly an eighth being singletons. Sequenced sample: naive CD4+ T cells from blood. These receptor sequences come from a man younger than 40 with type 1 diabetes. CDR3s include the opening cysteine and the closing phenylalanine or tryptophan. The order of the fields is clone size, CDR3 length, V gene, J gene, D gene, CDR3 protein, CDR3 DNA. A D gene is named only where the DNA matches it firmly. Rows give clone size only sometimes, using once, few, many, or a class for an expanded clone.

abundance: few; len: 13; v_gene: TRBV6-5; j_gene: TRBJ2-7; d_gene: TRBD2; CDR3aa: CASSREAVYEQYF; CDR3nt: TGTGCCAGCAGCCGGGAGGCAGTCTACGAGCAGTACTTC
abundance: -; len: 13; v_gene: TRBV27; j_gene: TRBJ2-5; d_gene: -; CDR3aa: CASSFAGQETQYF; CDR3nt: TGTGCCAGCAGTTTCGCAGGCCAAGAGACCCAGTACTTC
abundance: -; len: 12; v_gene: TRBV11-3; j_gene: TRBJ2-5; d_gene: -; CDR3aa: CASRSGGETQYF; CDR3nt: TGTGCCAGCAGGAGTGGGGGAGAGACCCAGTACTTC
abundance: few; len: 13; v_gene: TRBV29-1; j_gene: TRBJ2-3; d_gene: TRBD2; CDR3aa: CSVEGLAADTQYF; CDR3nt: TGCAGCGTTGAAGGACTAGCCGCAGATACGCAGTATTTT
abundance: few; len: 15; v_gene: TRBV28; j_gene: TRBJ2-2; d_gene: -; CDR3aa: CASSLDLANTGELFF; CDR3nt: TGTGCCAGCAGTCTGGACCTCGCGAACACCGGGGAGCTGTTTTTT
abundance: -; len: 14; v_gene: TRBV7-3; j_gene: TRBJ2-3; d_gene: -; CDR3aa: CASSLASLTDTQYF; CDR3nt: TGTGCCAGCAGCTTAGCGTCTCTCACAGATACGCAGTATTTT
abundance: -; len: 13; v_gene: TRBV29-1; j_gene: TRBJ1-2; d_gene: -; CDR3aa: CSVDSQGGYGYTF; CDR3nt: TGCAGCGTTGATTCGCAGGGAGGGTATGGCTACACCTTC
abundance: -; len: 14; v_gene: TRBV4-3; j_gene: TRBJ1-2; d_gene: -; CDR3aa: CASSQDWPKNGYTF; CDR3nt: TGCGCCAGCAGCCAAGATTGGCCAAAGAATGGCTACACCTTC
abundance: -; len: 15; v_gene: TRBV5-1; j_gene: TRBJ2-1; d_gene: TRBD1; CDR3aa: CASSFLGQGANEQFF; CDR3nt: TGCGCCAGCAGCTTCCTCGGACAGGGTGCAAATGAGCAGTTCTTC
abundance: -; len: 13; v_gene: TRBV10-3; j_gene: TRBJ2-5; d_gene: -; CDR3aa: CAISGGEQETQYF; CDR3nt: TGTGCCATCAGTGGGGGGGAGCAAGAGACCCAGTACTTC
abundance: -; len: 14; v_gene: TRBV28; j_gene: TRBJ1-5; d_gene: TRBD1; CDR3aa: CASNSGQGDQPQHF; CDR3nt: TGTGCCAGCAACTCGGGACAGGGCGACCAGCCCCAGCATTTT
abundance: few; len: 13; v_gene: TRBV10-3; j_gene: TRBJ2-3; d_gene: -; CDR3aa: CAISESPELAQYF; CDR3nt: TGTGCCATCAGTGAGTCGCCGGAGCTAGCGCAGTATTTT
abundance: -; len: 17; v_gene: TRBV4-1; j_gene: TRBJ2-3; d_gene: -; CDR3aa: CASSQERARGVDDTQYF; CDR3nt: TGCGCCAGCAGCCAAGAAAGGGCGAGGGGTGTTGATGATACGCAGTATTTT
abundance: few; len: 12; v_gene: TRBV2; j_gene: TRBJ2-3; d_gene: -; CDR3aa: CASSEREGTQYF; CDR3nt: TGTGCCAGCAGTGAGAGGGAAGGGACGCAGTATTTT
abundance: few; len: 15; v_gene: TRBV5-1; j_gene: TRBJ1-2; d_gene: -; CDR3aa: CASSLVVRQDGGYTF; CDR3nt: TGCGCCAGCAGCTTGGTCGTTAGACAGGATGGAGGCTACACCTTC
abundance: few; len: 13; v_gene: TRBV4-1; j_gene: TRBJ1-4; d_gene: -; CDR3aa: CASSQATNEKLFF; CDR3nt: TGCGCCAGCAGCCAAGCAACTAATGAAAAACTGTTTTTT
abundance: few; len: 15; v_gene: TRBV19; j_gene: TRBJ1-1; d_gene: TRBD1; CDR3aa: CASSPQRGQDTEAFF; CDR3nt: TGTGCCAGTAGTCCCCAGAGGGGGCAGGACACTGAAGCTTTCTTT
abundance: few; len: 16; v_gene: TRBV5-1; j_gene: TRBJ2-1; d_gene: TRBD2; CDR3aa: CASSARPGLGGGEQFF; CDR3nt: TGCGCCAGCAGCGCGAGGCCGGGACTAGGAGGAGGTGAGCAGTTCTTC
abundance: few; len: 16; v_gene: TRBV7-2; j_gene: TRBJ1-1; d_gene: -; CDR3aa: CASSLNLPLGRTEAFF; CDR3nt: TGTGCCAGCAGCTTAAATCTTCCCCTAGGTAGGACTGAAGCTTTCTTT
abundance: -; len: 15; v_gene: TRBV10-3; j_gene: TRBJ2-2; d_gene: TRBD1; CDR3aa: CAIRGQGRSTGELFF; CDR3nt: TGTGCCATCAGGGGACAGGGGCGAAGCACCGGGGAGCTGTTTTTT
abundance: few; len: 11; v_gene: TRBV29-1; j_gene: TRBJ2-1; d_gene: -; CDR3aa: CSVTPYNEQFF; CDR3nt: TGCAGCGTTACGCCTTACAATGAGCAGTTCTTC
abundance: -; len: 16; v_gene: TRBV5-4; j_gene: TRBJ2-1; d_gene: -; CDR3aa: CASSFDGTPSYNEQFF; CDR3nt: TGTGCCAGCAGCTTCGATGGGACTCCCTCCTACAATGAGCAGTTCTTC
abundance: -; len: 14; v_gene: TRBV28; j_gene: TRBJ1-6; d_gene: -; CDR3aa: CATKDFDKGSPLHF; CDR3nt: TGTGCCACCAAGGACTTCGACAAGGGTTCACCCCTCCACTTT
abundance: few; len: 15; v_gene: TRBV9; j_gene: TRBJ2-7; d_gene: TRBD2; CDR3aa: CASSPRTSGRTQQYF; CDR3nt: TGTGCCAGCAGCCCCCGGACTAGCGGACGTACGCAGCAGTACTTC
abundance: few; len: 15; v_gene: TRBV30; j_gene: TRBJ1-5; d_gene: -; CDR3aa: CAWSVDRMGNQPQHF; CDR3nt: TGTGCCTGGAGTGTGGACAGAATGGGCAATCAGCCCCAGCATTTT
abundance: -; len: 15; v_gene: TRBV5-1; j_gene: TRBJ2-7; d_gene: -; CDR3aa: CASSSGTGLTYEQYF; CDR3nt: TGCGCCAGCAGCTCGGGGACTGGACTTACCTACGAGCAGTACTTC
abundance: -; len: 13; v_gene: TRBV5-6; j_gene: TRBJ2-5; d_gene: -; CDR3aa: CASNAGLKVSQYF; CDR3nt: TGTGCCAGCAACGCTGGACTGAAGGTGTCCCAGTACTTC
abundance: -; len: 13; v_gene: TRBV29-1; j_gene: TRBJ1-3; d_gene: -; CDR3aa: CSVVGASGNTIYF; CDR3nt: TGCAGCGTCGTAGGGGCATCCGGAAACACCATATATTTT
abundance: few; len: 13; v_gene: TRBV18; j_gene: TRBJ1-2; d_gene: -; CDR3aa: CASSPGENYGYTF; CDR3nt: TGTGCCAGCTCACCGGGGGAAAACTATGGCTACACCTTC
abundance: -; len: 15; v_gene: TRBV6-5; j_gene: TRBJ2-7; d_gene: -; CDR3aa: CASSYSRAFSYEQYF; CDR3nt: TGTGCCAGCAGTTACTCGAGGGCATTCTCCTACGAGCAGTACTTC
abundance: few; len: 15; v_gene: TRBV19; j_gene: TRBJ2-1; d_gene: TRBD2; CDR3aa: CASRSGTSGKNEQFF; CDR3nt: TGTGCCAGCCGTTCCGGGACTAGCGGCAAAAATGAGCAGTTCTTC
abundance: few; len: 15; v_gene: TRBV30; j_gene: TRBJ1-6; d_gene: -; CDR3aa: CAWRVQGQGGSPLHF; CDR3nt: TGTGCCTGGAGAGTCCAGGGACAAGGAGGTTCACCCCTCCACTTT
abundance: -; len: 15; v_gene: TRBV6-5; j_gene: TRBJ2-7; d_gene: -; CDR3aa: CASTPARGSSYEQYF; CDR3nt: TGTGCCAGCACCCCAGCTCGCGGAAGCTCCTACGAGCAGTACTTC
abundance: few; len: 14; v_gene: TRBV29-1; j_gene: TRBJ2-3; d_gene: -; CDR3aa: CSVPGILFPDTQYF; CDR3nt: TGCAGCGTACCCGGGATCCTATTTCCGGATACGCAGTATTTT
abundance: few; len: 11; v_gene: TRBV5-4; j_gene: TRBJ2-3; d_gene: -; CDR3aa: CASSLGDTQYF; CDR3nt: TGTGCCAGCAGCTTAGGAGATACGCAGTATTTT
abundance: few; len: 14; v_gene: TRBV9; j_gene: TRBJ1-2; d_gene: -; CDR3aa: CASSPRDGDYGYTF; CDR3nt: TGTGCCAGCAGCCCTCGCGACGGGGACTATGGCTACACCTTC
abundance: -; len: 13; v_gene: TRBV2; j_gene: TRBJ1-2; d_gene: -; CDR3aa: CASSEARRNGYTF; CDR3nt: TGTGCCAGCAGTGAAGCTCGGCGAAATGGCTACACCTTC